This T cell receptor beta chain was obtained from a study of neoadjuvant anti-PD-1 for oral cavity cancer. The CDR3 loop spans 15 amino acids. Germline values: CDR1 MNHEY, CDR2 SMNVEV (reference sequence). The V and J ends lost 6 bases and 3 bases, in that order; junction bases with no gene match: 5. Blood libraries mostly used around 0.45 ug genomic DNA, six replicates each. Profiling relied on immunoSEQ multiplex PCR, and the TCRdb table lists in-frame clones only, not all of them. In the table there are 12,000 to 15,000 clones, 70% of which are singletons. This chain links TRBV27 with TRBJ1-1; 12 nucleotides line up with TRBD1. The receptor comes from a person aged 35-79 years with oral cavity squamous cell carcinoma. The sequencing used PBMCs, collected before nivolumab (anti-PD-1) treatment. CDR3 region: CASRGTGGPHTEAFF. The CDR3 nucleotides are TGTGCCAGCAGAGGGACAGGGGGCCCCCACACTGAAGCTTTCTTT.